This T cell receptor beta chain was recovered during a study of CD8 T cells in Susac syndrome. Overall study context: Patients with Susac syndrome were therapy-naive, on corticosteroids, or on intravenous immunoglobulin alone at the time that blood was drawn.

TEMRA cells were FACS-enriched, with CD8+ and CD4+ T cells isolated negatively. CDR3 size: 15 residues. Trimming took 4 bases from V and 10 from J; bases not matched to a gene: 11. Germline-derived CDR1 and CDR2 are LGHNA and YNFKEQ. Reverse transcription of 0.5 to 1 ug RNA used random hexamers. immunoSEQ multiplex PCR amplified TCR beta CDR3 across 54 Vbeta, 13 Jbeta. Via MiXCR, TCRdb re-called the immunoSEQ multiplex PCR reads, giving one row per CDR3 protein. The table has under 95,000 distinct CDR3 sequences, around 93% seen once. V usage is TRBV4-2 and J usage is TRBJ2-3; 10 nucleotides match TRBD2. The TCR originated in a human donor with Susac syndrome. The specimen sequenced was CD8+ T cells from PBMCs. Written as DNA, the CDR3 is TGTGCCAGCAGCCCGACGAGCGGGAGGGAAGAAGCGCAGTATTTT. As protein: CASSPTSGREEAQYF.